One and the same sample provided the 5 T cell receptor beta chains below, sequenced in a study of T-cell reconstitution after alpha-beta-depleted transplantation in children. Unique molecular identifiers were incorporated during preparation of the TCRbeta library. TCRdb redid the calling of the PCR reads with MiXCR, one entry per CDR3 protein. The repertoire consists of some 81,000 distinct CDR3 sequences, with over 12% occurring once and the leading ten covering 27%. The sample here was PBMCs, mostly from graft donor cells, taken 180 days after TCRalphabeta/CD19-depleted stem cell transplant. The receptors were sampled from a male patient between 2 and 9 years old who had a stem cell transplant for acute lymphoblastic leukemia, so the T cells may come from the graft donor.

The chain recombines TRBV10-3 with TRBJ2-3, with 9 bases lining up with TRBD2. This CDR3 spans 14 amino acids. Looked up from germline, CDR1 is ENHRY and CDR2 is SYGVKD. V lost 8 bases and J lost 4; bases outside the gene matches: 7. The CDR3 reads CAIGILAGPDTQYF. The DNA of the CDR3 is TGTGCCATCGGAATCCTAGCGGGACCAGATACGCAGTATTTT.

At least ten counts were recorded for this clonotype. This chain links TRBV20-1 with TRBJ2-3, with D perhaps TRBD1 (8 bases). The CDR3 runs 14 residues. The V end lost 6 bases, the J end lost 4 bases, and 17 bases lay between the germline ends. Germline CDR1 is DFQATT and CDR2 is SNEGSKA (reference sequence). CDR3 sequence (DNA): TGCAGTGCCCCGGACAGGGCGGGAGCAGATACGCAGTATTTT. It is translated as CSAPDRAGADTQYF.

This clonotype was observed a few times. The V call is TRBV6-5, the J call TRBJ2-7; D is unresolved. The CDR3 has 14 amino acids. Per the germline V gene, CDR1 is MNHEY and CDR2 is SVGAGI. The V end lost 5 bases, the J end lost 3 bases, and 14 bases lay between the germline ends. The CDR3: CASSHRVGYYEQYF. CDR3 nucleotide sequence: TGTGCCAGCAGTCACCGGGTCGGTTACTACGAGCAGTACTTC.

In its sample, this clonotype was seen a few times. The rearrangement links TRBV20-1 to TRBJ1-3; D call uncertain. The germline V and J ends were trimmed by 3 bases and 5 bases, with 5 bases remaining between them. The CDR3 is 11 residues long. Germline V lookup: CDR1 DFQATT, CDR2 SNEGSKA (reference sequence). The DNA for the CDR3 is TGCAGTGCTAGGGACCGAAACACCATATATTTT. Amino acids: CSARDRNTIYF.

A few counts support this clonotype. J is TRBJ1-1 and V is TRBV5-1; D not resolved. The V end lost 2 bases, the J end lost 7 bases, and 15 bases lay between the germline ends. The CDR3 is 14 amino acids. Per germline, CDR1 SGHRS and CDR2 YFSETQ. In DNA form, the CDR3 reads TGCGCCAGCAGCTTAAGGCTGGGAGCCGGTGAAGCTTTCTTT. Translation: CASSLRLGAGEAFF.